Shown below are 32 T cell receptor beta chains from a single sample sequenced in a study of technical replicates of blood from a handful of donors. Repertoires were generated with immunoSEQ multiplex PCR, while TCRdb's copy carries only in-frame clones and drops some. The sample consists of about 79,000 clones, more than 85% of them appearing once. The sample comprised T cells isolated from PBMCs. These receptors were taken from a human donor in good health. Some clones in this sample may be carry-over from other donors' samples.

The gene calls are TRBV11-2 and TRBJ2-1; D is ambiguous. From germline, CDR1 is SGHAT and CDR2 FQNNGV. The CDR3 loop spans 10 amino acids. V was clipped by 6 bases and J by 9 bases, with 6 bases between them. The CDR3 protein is CASRAVEQFF. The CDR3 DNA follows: TGTGCCAGCAGGGCGGTTGAGCAGTTCTTC.

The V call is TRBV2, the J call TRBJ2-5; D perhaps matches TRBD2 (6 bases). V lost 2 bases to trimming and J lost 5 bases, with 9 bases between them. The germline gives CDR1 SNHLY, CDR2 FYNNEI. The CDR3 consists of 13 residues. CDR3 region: CASSERLGETQYF. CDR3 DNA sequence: TGTGCCAGCAGTGAAAGACTAGGGGAGACCCAGTACTTC. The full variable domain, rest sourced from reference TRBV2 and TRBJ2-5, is EPEVTQTPSHQVTQMGQEVILRCVPISNHLYFYWYRQILGQKVEFLVSFYNNEISEKSEIFDDQFSVERPDGSNFTLKIRSTKLEDSAMYFCASSERLGETQYFGPGTRLLVL.

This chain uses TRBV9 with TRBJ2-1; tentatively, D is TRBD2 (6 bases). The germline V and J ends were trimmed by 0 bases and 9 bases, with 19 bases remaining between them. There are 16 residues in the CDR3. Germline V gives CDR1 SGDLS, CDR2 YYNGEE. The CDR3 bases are TGTGCCAGCAGCGTAGTCGGAGGGTGGAACCGTGGTGAGCAGTTCTTC. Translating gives CASSVVGGWNRGEQFF.

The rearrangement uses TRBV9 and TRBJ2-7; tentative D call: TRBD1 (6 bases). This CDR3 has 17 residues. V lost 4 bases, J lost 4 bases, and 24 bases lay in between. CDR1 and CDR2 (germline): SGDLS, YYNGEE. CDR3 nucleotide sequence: TGTGCCAGCAGCCCCGAAACCGGACAGCTTCGATGGTACGAGCAGTACTTC. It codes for CASSPETGQLRWYEQYF.

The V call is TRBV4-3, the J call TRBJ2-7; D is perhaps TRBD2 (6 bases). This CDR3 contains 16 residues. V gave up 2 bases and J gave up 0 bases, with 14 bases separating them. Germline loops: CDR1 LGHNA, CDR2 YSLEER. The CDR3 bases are TGCGCCAGCAGCCAATCGACCGAACTAGCCTCCTACGAGCAGTACTTC. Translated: CASSQSTELASYEQYF.

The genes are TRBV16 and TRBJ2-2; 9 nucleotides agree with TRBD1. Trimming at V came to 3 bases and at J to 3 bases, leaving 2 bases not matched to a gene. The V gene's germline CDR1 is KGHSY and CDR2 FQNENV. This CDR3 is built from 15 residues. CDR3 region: CASSHRQGDTGELFF. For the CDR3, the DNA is TGTGCCAGCAGCCACCGACAGGGGGACACCGGGGAGCTGTTTTTT.

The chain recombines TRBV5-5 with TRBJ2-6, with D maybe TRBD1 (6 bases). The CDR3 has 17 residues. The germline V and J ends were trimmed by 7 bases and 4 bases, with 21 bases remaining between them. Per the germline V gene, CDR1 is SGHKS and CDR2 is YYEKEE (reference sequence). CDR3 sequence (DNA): TGTGCCAGCCTAGGGGGACCTCATGGACTGGGGGCCAACGTCCTGACTTTC. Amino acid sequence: CASLGGPHGLGANVLTF.

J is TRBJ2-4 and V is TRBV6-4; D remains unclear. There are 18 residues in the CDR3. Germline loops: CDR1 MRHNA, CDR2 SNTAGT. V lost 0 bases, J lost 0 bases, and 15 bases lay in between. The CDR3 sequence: CASSDSPFRYLAKNIQYF. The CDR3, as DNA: TGTGCCAGCAGTGACTCGCCGTTCCGGTACTTAGCCAAAAACATTCAGTACTTC.

The CDR3 loop is CASMGRGVEAFF. In DNA form, the CDR3 reads TGTGCCAGCATGGGCAGGGGGGTTGAAGCTTTCTTT. The chain joins TRBV7-9 to TRBJ1-1; TRBD1 matches 7 bases. From germline, CDR1 is SEHNR and CDR2 FQNEAQ (reference sequence). The CDR3 consists of 12 residues. The ends lost 7 bases at V and 7 bases at J; junction bases unmatched: 6.

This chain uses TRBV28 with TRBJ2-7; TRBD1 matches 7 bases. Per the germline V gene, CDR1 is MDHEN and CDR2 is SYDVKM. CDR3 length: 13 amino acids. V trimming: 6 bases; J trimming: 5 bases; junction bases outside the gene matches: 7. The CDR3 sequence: CASRAGGIHEQYF. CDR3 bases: TGTGCCAGCAGGGCAGGGGGTATCCACGAGCAGTACTTC.

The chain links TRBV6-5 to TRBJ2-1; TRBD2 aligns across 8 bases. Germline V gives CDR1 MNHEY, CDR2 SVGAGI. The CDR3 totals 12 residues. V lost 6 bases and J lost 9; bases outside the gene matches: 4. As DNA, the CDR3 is TGTGCCAGCAGGAGTAGCGGGATTGAGCAGTTCTTC. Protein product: CASRSSGIEQFF.

CDR3 nucleotides: TGTGCCAGCAGCTTGGGAGAGAGTTCCTACAATGAGCAGTTCTTC. Its translation: CASSLGESSYNEQFF. J is TRBJ2-1 and V is TRBV7-9; perhaps TRBD2 as D (5 bases). Trimming cost V 3 bases and J 1 base, with 10 bases left between them. CDR1 and CDR2 (germline): SEHNR, FQNEAQ (reference sequence). There are 15 residues in the CDR3. Full variable domain (missing parts from reference TRBV7-9 and TRBJ2-1): DTGVSQNPRHKITKRGQNVTFRCDPISEHNRLYWYRQTLGQGPEFLTYFQNEAQLEKSRLLSDRFSAERPKGSFSTLEIQRTEQGDSAMYLCASSLGESSYNEQFFGPGTRLTVL.

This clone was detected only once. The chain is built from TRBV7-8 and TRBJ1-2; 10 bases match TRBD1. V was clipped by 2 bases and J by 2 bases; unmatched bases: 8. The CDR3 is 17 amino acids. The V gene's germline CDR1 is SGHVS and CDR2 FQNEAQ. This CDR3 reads CASSLSGTGASNYGYTF. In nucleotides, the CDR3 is TGTGCCAGCAGCTTATCCGGGACAGGGGCATCCAACTATGGCTACACCTTC. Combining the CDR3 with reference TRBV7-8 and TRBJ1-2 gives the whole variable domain GAGVSQSPRYKVAKRGQDVALRCDPISGHVSLFWYQQALGQGPEFLTYFQNEAQLDKSGLPSDRFFAERPEGSVSTLKIQRTQQEDSAVYLCASSLSGTGASNYGYTFGSGTRLTVV.

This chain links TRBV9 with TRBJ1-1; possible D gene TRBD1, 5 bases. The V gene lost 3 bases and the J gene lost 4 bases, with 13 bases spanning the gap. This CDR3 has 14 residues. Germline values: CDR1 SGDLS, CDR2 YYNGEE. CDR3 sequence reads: CASSARVVGTEAFF. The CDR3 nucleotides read TGTGCCAGCAGCGCCAGGGTAGTAGGCACTGAAGCTTTCTTT.

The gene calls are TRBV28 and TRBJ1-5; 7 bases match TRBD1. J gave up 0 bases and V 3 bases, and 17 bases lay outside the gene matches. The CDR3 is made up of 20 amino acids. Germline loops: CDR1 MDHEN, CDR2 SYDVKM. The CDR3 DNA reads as TGTGCCAGCAGTTTTCCCTCCAGGGGGGCGACGGATTTTAGCAATCAGCCCCAGCATTTT. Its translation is CASSFPSRGATDFSNQPQHF.

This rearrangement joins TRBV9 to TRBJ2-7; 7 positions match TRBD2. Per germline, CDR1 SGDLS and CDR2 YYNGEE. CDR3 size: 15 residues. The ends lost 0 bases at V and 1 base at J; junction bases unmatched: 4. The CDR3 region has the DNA TGTGCCAGCAGCGTAGAAGCGGGACGATCCTACGAGCAGTACTTC. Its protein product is CASSVEAGRSYEQYF.

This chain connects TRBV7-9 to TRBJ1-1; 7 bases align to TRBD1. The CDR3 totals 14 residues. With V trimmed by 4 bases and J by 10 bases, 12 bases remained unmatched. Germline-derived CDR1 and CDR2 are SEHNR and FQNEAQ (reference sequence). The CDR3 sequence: CASSSPGRGSRAFF. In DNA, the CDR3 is TGTGCCAGCAGCTCGCCTGGCAGGGGGTCGCGAGCTTTCTTT.

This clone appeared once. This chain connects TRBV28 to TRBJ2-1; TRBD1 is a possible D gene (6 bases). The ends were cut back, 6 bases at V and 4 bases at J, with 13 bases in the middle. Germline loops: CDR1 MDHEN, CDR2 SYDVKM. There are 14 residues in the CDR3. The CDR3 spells CASRRMDRYNEQFF. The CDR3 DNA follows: TGTGCCAGCAGACGCATGGACAGATACAATGAGCAGTTCTTC.

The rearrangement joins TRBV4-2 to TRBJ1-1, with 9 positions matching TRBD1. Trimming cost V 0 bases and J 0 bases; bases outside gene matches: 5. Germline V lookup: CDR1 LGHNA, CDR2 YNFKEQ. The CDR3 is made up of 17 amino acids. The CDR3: CASSQDRDRVLNTEAFF. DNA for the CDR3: TGTGCCAGCAGCCAAGACCGGGACAGGGTTCTGAACACTGAAGCTTTCTTT.

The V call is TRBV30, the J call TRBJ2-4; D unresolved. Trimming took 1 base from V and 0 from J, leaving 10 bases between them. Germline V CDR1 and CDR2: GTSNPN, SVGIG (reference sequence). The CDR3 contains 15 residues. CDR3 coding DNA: TGTGCCTGGAGTGAACTATCCTTAGCCAAAAACATTCAGTACTTC. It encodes CAWSELSLAKNIQYF.

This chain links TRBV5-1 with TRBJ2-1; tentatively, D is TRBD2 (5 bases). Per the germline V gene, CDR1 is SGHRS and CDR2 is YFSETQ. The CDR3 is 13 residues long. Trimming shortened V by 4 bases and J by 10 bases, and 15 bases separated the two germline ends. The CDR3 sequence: CASSPEVVQEQFF. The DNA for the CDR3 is TGCGCCAGCAGCCCGGAGGTTGTTCAGGAGCAGTTCTTC.

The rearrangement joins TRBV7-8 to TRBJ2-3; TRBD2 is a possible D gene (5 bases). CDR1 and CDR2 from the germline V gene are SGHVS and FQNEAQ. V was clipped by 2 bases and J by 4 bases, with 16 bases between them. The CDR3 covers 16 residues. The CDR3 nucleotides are TGTGCCAGCAGCTTAATAAACGGGGATATGGCAGATACGCAGTATTTT. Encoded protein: CASSLINGDMADTQYF.

This chain's CDR3 is CASSHVPGVSWSGELFF. DNA for the CDR3: TGCGCCAGCAGCCACGTCCCAGGGGTGTCGTGGTCCGGGGAGCTGTTTTTT. V is TRBV4-3 and J is TRBJ2-2; tentative D call: TRBD1 (6 bases). Trimming removed 3 bases from V and 6 bases from J, with 20 bases in between. Germline V gene sequence: CDR1 LGHNA, CDR2 YSLEER. This CDR3 spans 17 amino acids.

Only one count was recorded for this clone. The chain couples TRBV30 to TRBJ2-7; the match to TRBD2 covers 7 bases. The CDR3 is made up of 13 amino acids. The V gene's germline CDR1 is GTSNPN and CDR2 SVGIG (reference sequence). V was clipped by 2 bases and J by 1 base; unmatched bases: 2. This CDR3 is CAWSPGGSYEQYF. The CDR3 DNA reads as TGTGCCTGGAGTCCGGGGGGTTCCTACGAGCAGTACTTC. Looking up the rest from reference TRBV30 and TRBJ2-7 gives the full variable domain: SQTIHQWPATLVQPVGSPLSLECTVEGTSNPNLYWYRQAAGRGLQLLFYSVGIGQISSEVPQNLSASRPQDRQFILSSKKLLLSDSGFYLCAWSPGGSYEQYFGPGTRLTVT.

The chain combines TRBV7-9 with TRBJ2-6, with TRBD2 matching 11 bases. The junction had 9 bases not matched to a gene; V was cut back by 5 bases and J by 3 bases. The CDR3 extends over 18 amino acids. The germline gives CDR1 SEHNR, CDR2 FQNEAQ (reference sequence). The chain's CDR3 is CASSGVAGGPGGANVLTF. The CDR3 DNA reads TGTGCCAGCAGCGGAGTAGCGGGAGGGCCGGGTGGGGCCAACGTCCTGACTTTC.

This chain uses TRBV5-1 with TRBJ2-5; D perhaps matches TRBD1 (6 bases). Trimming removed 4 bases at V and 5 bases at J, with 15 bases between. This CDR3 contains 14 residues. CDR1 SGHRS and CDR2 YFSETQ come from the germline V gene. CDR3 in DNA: TGCGCCAGCAGCGATAGGGGGACGCTGGAGACCCAGTACTTC. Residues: CASSDRGTLETQYF. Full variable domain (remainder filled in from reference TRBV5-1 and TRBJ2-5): KAGVTQTPRYLIKTRGQQVTLSCSPISGHRSVSWYQQTPGQGLQFLFEYFSETQRNKGNFPGRFSGRQFSNSRSEMNVSTLELGDSALYLCASSDRGTLETQYFGPGTRLLVL.

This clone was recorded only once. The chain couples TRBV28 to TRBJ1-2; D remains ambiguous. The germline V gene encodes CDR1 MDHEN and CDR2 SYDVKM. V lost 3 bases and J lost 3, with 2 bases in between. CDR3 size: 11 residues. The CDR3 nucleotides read TGTGCCAGCAGTTTCTACTATGGCTACACCTTC. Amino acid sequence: CASSFYYGYTF.

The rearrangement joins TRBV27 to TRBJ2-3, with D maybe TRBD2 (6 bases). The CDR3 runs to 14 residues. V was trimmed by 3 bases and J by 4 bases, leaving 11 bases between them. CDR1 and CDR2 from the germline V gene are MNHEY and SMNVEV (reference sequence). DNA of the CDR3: TGTGCCAGCAGTTTGACGGGAGAGGCAGATACGCAGTATTTT. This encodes CASSLTGEADTQYF.

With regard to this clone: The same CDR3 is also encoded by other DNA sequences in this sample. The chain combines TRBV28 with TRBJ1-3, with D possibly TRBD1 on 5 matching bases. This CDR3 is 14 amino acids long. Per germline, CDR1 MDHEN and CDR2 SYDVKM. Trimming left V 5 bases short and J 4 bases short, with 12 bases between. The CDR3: CASSQDTVGNTIYF. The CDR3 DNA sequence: TGTGCCAGCAGTCAGGACACGGTAGGAAACACCATATATTTT.

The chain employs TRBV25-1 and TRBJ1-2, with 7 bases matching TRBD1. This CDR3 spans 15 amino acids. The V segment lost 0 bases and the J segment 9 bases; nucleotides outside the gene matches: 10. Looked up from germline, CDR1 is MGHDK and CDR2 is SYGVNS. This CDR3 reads CASSEYPHRGVSYTF. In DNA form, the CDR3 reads TGTGCCAGCAGTGAATATCCACACAGGGGAGTGAGCTACACCTTC.

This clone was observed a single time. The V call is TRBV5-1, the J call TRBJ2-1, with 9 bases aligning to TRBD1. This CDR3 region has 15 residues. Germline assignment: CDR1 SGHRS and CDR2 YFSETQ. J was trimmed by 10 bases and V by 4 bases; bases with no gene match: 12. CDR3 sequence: CASSPTGTGMGEQFF. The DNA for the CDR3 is TGCGCCAGCAGCCCTACCGGGACAGGGATGGGCGAGCAGTTCTTC.

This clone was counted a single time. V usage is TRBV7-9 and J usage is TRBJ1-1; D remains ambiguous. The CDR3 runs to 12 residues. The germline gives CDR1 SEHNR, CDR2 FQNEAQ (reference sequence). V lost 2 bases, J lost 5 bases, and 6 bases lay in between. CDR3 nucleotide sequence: TGTGCCAGCAGCTTAAAACAGACTGAAGCTTTCTTT. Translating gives CASSLKQTEAFF.